This entry lists 7 T cell receptor beta chains sequenced from one sample in a study of T cell repertoires in ileal Crohn's disease. TCRdb's table, derived via immunoSEQ multiplex PCR, lists solely in-frame clones and lacks some. The sample shows about 16,000 clones, around 88% of them seen only once. Sequences were obtained from ileal tissue. Receptors originate from an adult with Crohn's disease.

As DNA, the CDR3 is TGTGCCAGTAGTAGACTCAACCAAGAGACCCAGTACTTC. Translating it yields CASSRLNQETQYF. The V call is TRBV19, the J call TRBJ2-5, with D unresolved. Germline lookup yields CDR1 LNHDA and CDR2 SQIVND (reference sequence). CDR3 length equals 13 residues. V lost 4 bases and J lost 0, with 6 bases in between.

The chain joins TRBV5-6 to TRBJ2-5; 7 bases line up with TRBD1. Germline loops: CDR1 SGHDT, CDR2 YYEEEE. Trimming took 0 bases from V and 4 from J; bases not matched to a gene: 0. The CDR3 consists of 13 residues. CDR3 residues: CASSLGQGETQYF. CDR3 DNA: TGTGCCAGCAGCTTGGGACAGGGAGAGACCCAGTACTTC.

This clone appeared a single time. This sequence joins TRBV7-2 and TRBJ2-7; possibly TRBD1 for D (6 bases). CDR3 length: 13 amino acids. Trimming removed 6 bases at V and 0 bases at J, with 9 bases between. Germline lookup yields CDR1 SGHTA and CDR2 FQGNSA. The CDR3 reads CASRRQVSYEQYF. The DNA for the CDR3 is TGTGCCAGCAGGAGACAGGTCTCCTACGAGCAGTACTTC.

Relative to its sample, this clone is large (0.1 to 1%). V gene TRBV6-6 combines with J gene TRBJ2-5, with D possibly matching TRBD2 (6 bases). The CDR3 has 12 residues. V lost 5 bases and J 5 bases, leaving 9 bases between the germline ends. Germline V gives CDR1 MNHNY, CDR2 SVGAGI (reference sequence). Here the CDR3 DNA reads TGTGCCAGCAGTCCCCGGGGGGAGACCCAGTACTTC. This gives the protein CASSPRGETQYF.

The genes are TRBV7-6 and TRBJ2-7; 14 nucleotides line up with TRBD2. The CDR3 is 17 amino acids. With 1 base clipped from V and 6 bases from J, the junction kept 8 bases outside the gene matches. The germline V gene has CDR1 SGHVS and CDR2 FNYEAQ. In nucleotides, the CDR3 is TGTGCCAGCAGCTTAGAGGTCTACGGGACTAGCGGGAGCGAGCAGTACTTC. Translated: CASSLEVYGTSGSEQYF. Using reference TRBV7-6 and TRBJ2-7 for the parts outside the CDR3, the full variable domain is GAGVSQSPRYKVTKRGQDVALRCDPISGHVSLYWYRQALGQGPEFLTYFNYEAQQDKSGLPNDRFSAERPEGSISTLTIQRTEQRDSAMYRCASSLEVYGTSGSEQYFGPGTRLTVT.

V is TRBV19 and J is TRBJ2-7; D not resolved. Germline V gene sequence: CDR1 LNHDA, CDR2 SQIVND (reference sequence). The CDR3 sequence is 13 residues long. V lost 6 bases and J lost 1, with 10 bases in between. The CDR3 DNA reads TGTGCCAGTAGCCTAGATTGGTCCTACGAGCAGTACTTC. Protein: CASSLDWSYEQYF. The entire variable domain, with the rest obtained from reference TRBV19 and TRBJ2-7, is as follows: DGGITQSPKYLFRKEGQNVTLSCEQNLNHDAMYWYRQDPGQGLRLIYYSQIVNDFQKGDIAEGYSVSREKKESFPLTVTSAQKNPTAFYLCASSLDWSYEQYFGPGTRLTVT.

The V call is TRBV29-1, the J call TRBJ1-1; 9 nucleotides line up with TRBD1. Trimming took 6 bases from V and 11 from J; bases not matched to a gene: 7. The CDR3 totals 11 residues. From germline, CDR1 is SQVTM and CDR2 ANQGSEA. The CDR3 nucleotides read TGCAGCGTAGCCTGGGACAGGGTGGCTTTCTTT. It is translated as CSVAWDRVAFF.